This entry features one T cell receptor (beta chain) sequence. Antigen: not known. The sample comes from a study of T cells after posttransplantation cyclophosphamide. Study-wide results and limits: TRB overlap between skin or GI tissue T cells and blood was limited. Later post-transplant blood repertoires were often dominated by donor CD8+ memory clones. TRB clonality was highly associated with recipient CMV seropositivity and reactivation.

Using immunoSEQ multiplex PCR, the repertoire was profiled, and TCRdb retains in-frame clones only, with some absent. The data contain more than 200 clones, around 90% of them singletons. The CDR3 covers 16 residues. The receptor's source is a man between 50 and 59 years old. The J gene is TRBJ2-5, the V gene TRBV21-1; TRBD2, the table's D call, lacks a check against the DNA. TRBV21-1 is a pseudogene. The sequenced sample was gut tissue. The CDR3 region is CASSKLLAGFQETQYF. In DNA, the CDR3 is TGTGCCAGCAGCAAACTACTAGCGGGGTTCCAAGAGACCCAGTACTTC.